The clone carrying this T cell receptor beta chain was seen only a few times. The sample comes from a study of blood T cells in healthy people across ages. The length of the CDR3 is 14 residues. V was cut by 0 bases and J by 3 bases, with 9 bases left in between. The V gene's germline CDR1 is SGHKS and CDR2 YYEKEE (reference sequence). A second 7 to 11 cycle PCR used barcoded and J-beta primers. TCRdb reprocessed the 5' RACE reads with MiXCR, giving one entry per CDR3 protein. This sample has about 1 million distinct CDR3 sequences, with more than 40% found just once. This receptor was identified in a woman aged 55-75 years in good health. The chain couples TRBV5-5 to TRBJ1-2; tentative D call: TRBD1 (6 bases). Source material: blood. The CDR3, as DNA: TGTGCCAGCAGCTTGGATACAGGGTACTATGGCTACACCTTC. Protein sequence: CASSLDTGYYGYTF.